The rows below give T cell receptor beta chains drawn from one sample of a study of T cells after yellow fever vaccination. Using its own MiXCR run on the 5' RACE reads, TCRdb lists one record per CDR3 protein. The data hold approximately 69,000 distinct CDR3 sequences, with about 6% observed a single time. This sample comprised CD4+ T cells sorted from PBMCs, obtained roughly 14 days after the first yellow fever vaccination. Every receptor here comes from a man younger than 30 who received the YFV17D yellow fever vaccine. CDR3s include the opening cysteine and the closing phenylalanine or tryptophan. The D gene is left open where the match is weak. Size tells how often a clone was seen (once, few, many) or the class of an expanded clone, and some rows leave it out.

TGCGCCAGCAGCCAAGTTCTGGGGAATCAGCCCCAGCATTTT | CASSQVLGNQPQHF | TRBJ1-5 | 14 | TRBV4-1 | many | NA
TGTGCCAGCAGCTTGGGCCAAGGGACACCCCTCCACTTT | CASSLGQGTPLHF | TRBJ1-6 | 13 | TRBV7-9 | many | NA
TGCAGTGCTAGCCCAATCCCAGGGGGCTGGGATGGCTACACCTTC | CSASPIPGGWDGYTF | TRBJ1-2 | 15 | TRBV20-1 | many | TRBD1
TGCAGTGCGCCTGACAGGGGGCTTAGGAGCTACACCTTC | CSAPDRGLRSYTF | TRBJ1-2 | 13 | TRBV20-1 | many | TRBD1
TGTGCCAGCAGTCAACAGGGGGCTTCTACTGAAGCTTTCTTT | CASSQQGASTEAFF | TRBJ1-1 | 14 | TRBV7-2 | many | TRBD1
TGCGCCAGCAGCTTAATAGTGAACACTGAAGCTTTCTTT | CASSLIVNTEAFF | TRBJ1-1 | 13 | TRBV5-1 | many | NA
TGTGCCAGCGGGGGGCGAGTTGGTCCCAATGAGCAGTTCTTC | CASGGRVGPNEQFF | TRBJ2-1 | 14 | TRBV19 | NA | NA
TGTGCCAGCAGCTTATGGGGCGTGGGCAGAGCGAACACCGGGGAGCTGTTTTTT | CASSLWGVGRANTGELFF | TRBJ2-2 | 18 | TRBV11-1 | NA | NA
TGCAGTGCTAGACACCCAAACACAGATACGCAGTATTTT | CSARHPNTDTQYF | TRBJ2-3 | 13 | TRBV20-1 | many | NA
TGTGCCACCAGTGATTTCGACTGGGGTGAGCAGTTCTTC | CATSDFDWGEQFF | TRBJ2-1 | 13 | TRBV24-1 | many | NA
TGCGCCAGCAGCTTGGGTCAGACCACAGATACGCAGTATTTT | CASSLGQTTDTQYF | TRBJ2-3 | 14 | TRBV5-1 | many | NA
TGTGCCATCAGTGCGGGGGAGACCCAGTACTTC | CAISAGETQYF | TRBJ2-5 | 11 | TRBV10-3 | many | NA
TGTGCCAGCAGTTGGGGACAGCGCCTCACAGATACGCAGTATTTT | CASSWGQRLTDTQYF | TRBJ2-3 | 15 | TRBV12-3/TRBV12-4 | many | TRBD1
TGCGCCAGCAGCTTGGCTCCGGGGTCCAATCAGCCCCAGCATTTT | CASSLAPGSNQPQHF | TRBJ1-5 | 15 | TRBV5-1 | few | NA
TGCAGTGCTAGAGTACCAGGGACAGGACAAGAGACCCAGTACTTC | CSARVPGTGQETQYF | TRBJ2-5 | 15 | TRBV20-1 | many | TRBD1
TGCGCCAGCAGCTTCGGGACAGGGGAGCGGGGAGAAAAACTGTTTTTT | CASSFGTGERGEKLFF | TRBJ1-4 | 16 | TRBV5-1 | many | TRBD1
TGTGCCAGCAGCGTAGGAGGGGCCAGGAACACTGAAGCTTTCTTT | CASSVGGARNTEAFF | TRBJ1-1 | 15 | TRBV9 | many | NA
TGCAGTGCTAGAGATCTGAGGCATGGCGGGGAGCTGTTTTTT | CSARDLRHGGELFF | TRBJ2-2 | 14 | TRBV20-1 | many | NA
TGTGCCAGCAAGGGACAGGCTGGGGCCAACGTCCTGACTTTC | CASKGQAGANVLTF | TRBJ2-6 | 14 | TRBV7-2 | NA | TRBD1
TGTGCCAGCAGCTTAGGAGTAAATCAGCCCCAGCATTTT | CASSLGVNQPQHF | TRBJ1-5 | 13 | TRBV7-9 | many | NA
TGCGCCAGCAGCTTGGAAGGTGGGACCCAGTACTTC | CASSLEGGTQYF | TRBJ2-5 | 12 | TRBV5-1 | many | NA
TGTGCCAGCAGCCCGCTACAGGGTGGGGACTATGGCTACACCTTC | CASSPLQGGDYGYTF | TRBJ1-2 | 15 | TRBV7-2 | few | NA
TGCGCCAGCAGCCCCGGGACTAGCGGGGCCCAAGAGACCCAGTACTTC | CASSPGTSGAQETQYF | TRBJ2-5 | 16 | TRBV5-1 | many | TRBD2
TGCGCCAGCACAGACACCGGGGAGCTGTTTTTT | CASTDTGELFF | TRBJ2-2 | 11 | TRBV5-1 | many | NA
TGTGCCAGCAGTTTGTCTATCGCCTCCTACGAGCAGTACTTC | CASSLSIASYEQYF | TRBJ2-7 | 14 | TRBV12-3/TRBV12-4 | many | NA
TGTGCCAGCAGCCATCCTGCCCCCCGGGCAGGCCAACTGTTTTTT | CASSHPAPRAGQLFF | TRBJ1-4 | 15 | TRBV4-2 | many | NA
TGTGCCAGCAGCTTATCTAGGCGGGGGCTTTACAATGAGCAGTTCTTC | CASSLSRRGLYNEQFF | TRBJ2-1 | 16 | TRBV7-9 | many | NA
TGTGCCAGCAGTTCAGCGGGGGAGGGGGTCACTGAAGCTTTCTTT | CASSSAGEGVTEAFF | TRBJ1-1 | 15 | TRBV6-5 | many | NA
TGTGCCAGCAGCTGGGGAGGCACTGAAGCTTTCTTT | CASSWGGTEAFF | TRBJ1-1 | 12 | TRBV7-2 | many | NA
TGCAGTGCTAGTCCAGGGGCGATCAATGAGCAGTTCTTC | CSASPGAINEQFF | TRBJ2-1 | 13 | TRBV20-1 | many | NA
TGCAGTGCTAGCGGGGACTCAACAGATACGCAGTATTTT | CSASGDSTDTQYF | TRBJ2-3 | 13 | TRBV20-1 | many | NA
TGTGCCAGCAGCCGCAGACAGGTTGCGGATACGCAGTATTTT | CASSRRQVADTQYF | TRBJ2-3 | 14 | TRBV5-4 | many | NA
TGTGCCAGCTCAGCCAAACAGGGTCCGTATGGCTACACCTTC | CASSAKQGPYGYTF | TRBJ1-2 | 14 | TRBV18 | many | NA
TGTGCCAGCAGCCCCCGAGGGGGGCGCACCACCGGGGAGCTGTTTTTT | CASSPRGGRTTGELFF | TRBJ2-2 | 16 | TRBV14 | many | NA
TGTGCGAGCGGACAGGAGCTATACAATGAGCAGTTCTTC | CASGQELYNEQFF | TRBJ2-1 | 13 | TRBV6-5 | many | TRBD1
TGCGCCAGCAGCTTGGGTTCGGGGGCAGGGGATACGCAGTATTTT | CASSLGSGAGDTQYF | TRBJ2-3 | 15 | TRBV5-1 | many | NA
TGCGCCAGCAGCCTGGGCCCAGGGGGAGAGACCCAGTACTTC | CASSLGPGGETQYF | TRBJ2-5 | 14 | TRBV4-1 | many | TRBD1
TGCAGTGCTAGGGTTGGGGATCCTGAAGCTTTCTTT | CSARVGDPEAFF | TRBJ1-1 | 12 | TRBV20-1 | many | NA